This section outlines one T cell receptor (beta chain) sequence together with its context. Primers: 60 Vbeta forward and 13 Jbeta reverse. Profiled with immunoSEQ multiplex PCR; TCRdb holds only in-frame clones, not every one. This repertoire shows roughly 240,000 clones, roughly 78% found once; its top ten account for approximately 0.47%. This sample stems from a study of cytomegalovirus exposure and HLA in healthy donors. This CDR3 region has 16 residues. The germline V gene encodes CDR1 PRHDT and CDR2 FYEKMQ (reference sequence). After removal of 1 base from V and 4 bases from J, the junction contained 6 bases not matched to a gene.

This receptor was obtained from a boy aged 10-17 years in good health and CMV-seronegative. The rearrangement uses TRBV13 and TRBJ2-2, with 7 positions matching TRBD1. What was sequenced was PBMCs. The CDR3 region has the DNA TGTGCCAGCAGCTTAGTAGGGGGCCTGGGCACCGGGGAGCTGTTTTTT. Its protein is CASSLVGGLGTGELFF.